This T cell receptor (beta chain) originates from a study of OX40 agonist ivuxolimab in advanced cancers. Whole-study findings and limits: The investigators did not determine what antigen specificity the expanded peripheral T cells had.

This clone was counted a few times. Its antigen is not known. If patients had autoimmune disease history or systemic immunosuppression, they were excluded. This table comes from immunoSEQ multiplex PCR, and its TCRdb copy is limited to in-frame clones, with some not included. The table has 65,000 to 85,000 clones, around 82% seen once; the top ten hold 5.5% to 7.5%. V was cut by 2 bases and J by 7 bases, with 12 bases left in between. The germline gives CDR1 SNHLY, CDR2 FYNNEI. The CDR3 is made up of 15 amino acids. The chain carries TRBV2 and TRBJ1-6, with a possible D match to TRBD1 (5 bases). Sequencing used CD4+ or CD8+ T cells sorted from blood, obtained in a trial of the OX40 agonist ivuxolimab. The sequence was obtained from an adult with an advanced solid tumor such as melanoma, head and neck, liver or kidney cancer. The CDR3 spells CASSEQGGVNSPLHF. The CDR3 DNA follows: TGTGCCAGCAGTGAACAGGGCGGCGTGAATTCACCCCTCCACTTT.